The sample holds one count of the clone carrying this T cell receptor (beta chain). These data are taken from a study of control samples from healthy donors and cancer patients. Profiled with immunoSEQ multiplex PCR; TCRdb holds only in-frame clones, not every one. The sample shows about 140,000 clones, roughly 92% of them seen only once. The CDR3 spans 16 residues. The germline CDR1 and CDR2 sequences are LNHDA and SQIVND (reference sequence). V was trimmed by 1 base and J by 4 bases, leaving 17 bases between them. This TCR was sampled from a man aged 25 to 40 in good health. Sequences were obtained from blood. The chain is built from TRBV19 and TRBJ2-7, with D maybe TRBD2 (6 bases). This CDR3 reads CASSIVGSSAGYEQYF. For the CDR3, the DNA is TGTGCCAGTAGTATAGTGGGCAGTTCGGCGGGATACGAGCAGTACTTC. Using reference TRBV19 and TRBJ2-7 for the parts outside the CDR3, the full variable domain is DGGITQSPKYLFRKEGQNVTLSCEQNLNHDAMYWYRQDPGQGLRLIYYSQIVNDFQKGDIAEGYSVSREKKESFPLTVTSAQKNPTAFYLCASSIVGSSAGYEQYFGPGTRLTVT.